Reported below is one TCR beta chain. This clonotype was observed a few times. The antigen it recognizes is unknown. Per-base qualities were not stored, and no clone one base away is much larger. The sample comes from a study of vaccination and CD4 T cells after COVID-19 (dated by TCRdb to 2021 to 2024). Concerning the study at large: Convalescent patients had a positive SARS-CoV-2 result on nasal swab PCR, and of these patients, nine had mild disease and one had severe disease. The convalescent cohort included six males and four females, with two Hispanic individuals, seven Caucasians, two Asians and one multiracial person. Two doses of either the Pfizer-BioNTech BNT162b2 vaccine (n=8) or the Moderna mRNA-1273 vaccine (n=2) were administered to participants. Post-COVID blood samples from convalescent patients were collected a median of around 110 days after diagnosis, with a range of roughly 30 to 161 days. Post-vaccine blood samples were obtained a median of around 74 days after the second vaccine dose, with a range of 14 to 241 days. Overlapping spike peptide pools from SARS-CoV-2 and from the common cold coronaviruses HCoV-NL63, HCoV-OC43 and HCoV-229E were used as culture stimuli. Control cultures received a CEFX viral epitope pool as the positive control, an HIV-1 Nef peptide pool as the negative control, or no peptide. In roughly eleven COVID-19 convalescent patients and a handful of infection-naive healthy vaccine recipients, the spike-specific CD4+ TCR repertoire before mRNA vaccination was compared with the repertoire after mRNA vaccination. Beyond this particular receptor, the publication reports: Only a relatively small number of convalescent patients were included in the study, and early timepoints following natural infection were not analyzed. Of the vaccine-specific clones found in convalescent patients, nearly all (304 of 307) were mono-reactive for SARS-CoV-2 spike instead of being cross-reactive with common cold coronaviruses. Among the post-vaccine SARS-CoV-2-reactive clones in convalescent patients, a median about 87% showed up only after vaccination, which suggests vaccine-specific priming. Although the median number of SARS-CoV-2-reactive clonotypes went up from 20 to 25 after infection to some 40 after vaccination, the increase was not significant.

Trimming costs V 7 bases and J 11 bases, and their ends lie 17 bases apart. Via the germline V gene, CDR1 is MNHNS and CDR2 SASEGT. There are 12 amino acids in the CDR3, from cysteine to phenylalanine inclusive. Only CDR3 DNA remains: 36 bases, in frame from the first base. What this sample's treatment or condition label stands for: roughly 10-day PBMC culture with coronavirus spike peptide pools or control peptides (ViraFEST assay). The ViraFEST assay was used in the study, in which antigen-specific T cells were expanded with peptide pools and expanded clonotypes were subsequently identified by TCR sequencing. The convalescent patients' positive SARS-CoV-2 PCR tests fell between March and December 2020, which was before the Alpha, Beta and Delta variants emerged in the United States. Each well held about 1.8 million PBMCs cultured with about 9.8 ug/ml peptide pools in IMDM containing around 5.5% human AB serum and roughly 9 IU/ml IL-2. Half of the culture medium was replaced with fresh IL-2-containing medium on days 3 and 7. Once the cells had been in culture for about 10 days, the EasySep CD4+ T cell isolation kit was used to isolate CD4+ T cells by negative selection. Ficoll-Paque Plus gradient centrifugation was used to isolate PBMCs from whole blood, and the isolated PBMCs were then either used fresh or cryopreserved at -140C. Each culture condition was generally run in triplicate wells.

Library preparation employed PCR. DNA from cultured CD4+ T cells underwent TCR sequencing with the Oncomine TCR Beta short-read assay at the Johns Hopkins FTIC core. Genomic DNA was extracted from the cultured CD4+ T cells with the QIAamp micro DNA kit. Oncomine TCR Beta libraries from cultured CD4+ T cells were pooled using unique dual indexes and sequenced on an Illumina iSeq 100. The authors processed their data as follows. Non-productive sequences were removed, and CDR3s not starting with C, not ending with F or W, or shorter than 7 amino acids were discarded. The MANAFEST web application identified antigen-specific clonotypes by comparing peptide-stimulated wells against reference wells and other culture wells. Positive clones required FDR below 0.05, an odds ratio above 5, and productive frequency above 0.1% in at least two of three replicate wells. A clonotype counted as cross-reactive if it showed significant expansion both in the SARS-CoV-2 spike wells and in at least one common cold coronavirus spike condition. Similarity between CDR3 sequences was evaluated in R version 3.6.1 using Levenshtein distances (stringdist) and unrooted phylogenetic trees (ape). Using fastp at Q25 and MiXCR, TCRdb reprocessed the public reads and kept productive beta chains. Each entry merges the rows of one CDR3 protein and shows their most common DNA and genes. The V and J calls reflect TCRdb's pipeline rather than the authors' work. For this sample the table gives roughly 16,000 distinct CDR3 sequences, of which 44% were detected only once. The biggest ten clones account for about 4% of the sample.

Sequencing was performed on CD4+ T cells from blood, cultured in vitro. This receptor was obtained from a human donor who had recovered from COVID-19. This chain joins TRBV6-1 to TRBJ1-1; no D gene call is confident. The CDR3 loop reads CASKGSEERAFF. The base sequence is TGTGCCAGCAAAGGGTCAGAAGAGAGGGCTTTCTTT.